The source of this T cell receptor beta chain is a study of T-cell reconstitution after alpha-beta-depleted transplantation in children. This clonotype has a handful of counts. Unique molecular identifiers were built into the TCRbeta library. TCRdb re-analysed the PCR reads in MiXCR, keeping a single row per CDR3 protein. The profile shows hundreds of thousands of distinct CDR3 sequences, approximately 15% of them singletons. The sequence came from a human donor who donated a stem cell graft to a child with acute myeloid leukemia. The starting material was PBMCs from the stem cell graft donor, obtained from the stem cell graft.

The CDR3 DNA sequence: TGCAGCGTTGATATGGGGGTCTCCTACAATGAGCAGTTCTTC. Encoded protein: CSVDMGVSYNEQFF. The chain recombines TRBV29-1 with TRBJ2-1, with D possibly being TRBD1 or TRBD2 (5 bases each). Germline V lookup: CDR1 SQVTM, CDR2 ANQGSEA. The germline V and J ends were trimmed by 3 bases and 0 bases, with 9 bases remaining between them. This CDR3 is 14 amino acids long.